Presented here are 5 T cell receptor beta chains from one specimen sequenced in a study of shared T cell receptors in the human thymus. Method: immunoSEQ multiplex PCR; TCRdb's copy keeps in-frame clones and lacks some. The repertoire holds hundreds of thousands of clones, with more than 85% as singletons. The specimen was thymocytes. The receptors originated from a human donor.

This sequence joins TRBV28 and TRBJ2-7; perhaps TRBD1 as D (8 bases). Between the trimmed V and J ends, which lost 1 base and 3 bases, there was a span of 16 bases. CDR3 size: 16 residues. Germline V gives CDR1 MDHEN, CDR2 SYDVKM. CDR3: CASSLSPDREGYEQYF. CDR3 nucleotide sequence: TGTGCCAGCAGTTTATCCCCGGACAGGGAGGGCTACGAGCAGTACTTC. The full variable domain, in which reference TRBV28 and TRBJ2-7 provide the parts outside the CDR3, is DVKVTQSSRYLVKRTGEKVFLECVQDMDHENMFWYRQDPGLGLRLIYFSYDVKMKEKGDIPEGYSVSREKKERFSLILESASTNQTSMYLCASSLSPDREGYEQYFGPGTRLTVT.

This chain uses TRBV6-1 with TRBJ1-1; TRBD1 might be the D (5 bases). This CDR3 comprises 14 residues. V was shortened by 3 bases and J by 3 bases, with 11 bases between the two germline ends. The germline CDR1 and CDR2 sequences are MNHNS and SASEGT. DNA for the CDR3: TGTGCCAGCAGTGACAAGGGAGGGGACACTGAAGCTTTCTTT. As protein: CASSDKGGDTEAFF.

The chain uses TRBV28 and TRBJ2-7; 8 bases align to TRBD1. Germline V gives CDR1 MDHEN, CDR2 SYDVKM. The V segment lost 6 bases and the J segment 3 bases; nucleotides outside the gene matches: 13. The CDR3 consists of 16 residues. This CDR3 reads CASSTNMTGEDYEQYF. The CDR3 nucleotides are TGTGCCAGCAGCACGAATATGACAGGGGAGGACTACGAGCAGTACTTC.

The chain couples TRBV28 to TRBJ1-1, with D uncertain. Trimming left V 2 bases short and J 3 bases short, with 4 bases between. This CDR3 is 12 amino acids long. The germline gives CDR1 MDHEN, CDR2 SYDVKM. The CDR3 DNA is TGTGCCAGCAGTTTAATCCACACTGAAGCTTTCTTT. It translates to CASSLIHTEAFF.

The chain is built from TRBV28 and TRBJ2-3; the D gene is possibly TRBD2 (6 bases). V lost 3 bases, J lost 5 bases, and 18 bases lay in between. The CDR3 loop spans 16 amino acids. Per the germline V gene, CDR1 is MDHEN and CDR2 is SYDVKM. The CDR3 DNA follows: TGTGCCAGCAGTTTTAGACCCCTGGGCGGGGAAGATACGCAGTATTTT. Amino acid sequence: CASSFRPLGGEDTQYF. Looking up the rest from reference TRBV28 and TRBJ2-3 gives the full variable domain: DVKVTQSSRYLVKRTGEKVFLECVQDMDHENMFWYRQDPGLGLRLIYFSYDVKMKEKGDIPEGYSVSREKKERFSLILESASTNQTSMYLCASSFRPLGGEDTQYFGPGTRLTVL.